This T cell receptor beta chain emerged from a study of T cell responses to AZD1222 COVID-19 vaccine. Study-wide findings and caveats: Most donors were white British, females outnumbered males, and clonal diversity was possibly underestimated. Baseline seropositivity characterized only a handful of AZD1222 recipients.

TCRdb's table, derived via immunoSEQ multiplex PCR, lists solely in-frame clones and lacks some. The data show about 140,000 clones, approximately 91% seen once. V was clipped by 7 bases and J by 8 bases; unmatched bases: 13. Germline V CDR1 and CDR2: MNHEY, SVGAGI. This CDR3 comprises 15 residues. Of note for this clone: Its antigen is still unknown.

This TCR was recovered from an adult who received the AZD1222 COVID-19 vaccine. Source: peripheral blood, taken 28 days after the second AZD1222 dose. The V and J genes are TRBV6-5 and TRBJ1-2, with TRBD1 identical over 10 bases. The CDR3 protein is CASTQPGQGSWGYTF. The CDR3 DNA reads TGTGCCAGCACTCAACCGGGACAGGGGTCTTGGGGCTACACCTTC.